Sequencing of this TCR beta chain was carried out in a study of blood T cell repertoires in COVID-19. Original processing notes: Counts of nucleated cells, estimated from reference gene primer amplification, were obtained. Sequencing was performed with immunoSEQ multiplex PCR; in TCRdb, only in-frame clones are kept and a portion is missing. The DNA was the basis for D and trimming; V, J and clone size are from that table. Of 310,000 or so clones in the sample, roughly 87% are singletons; the top ten hold under 6.5%. V gave up 5 bases and J gave up 7 bases; unmatched junction bases: 2. Germline CDR1 SGHTA, CDR2 FQGNSA. CDR3 length: 14 residues.

The sequence was obtained from a young woman who had recovered from COVID-19. The V and J genes are TRBV7-2 and TRBJ1-4, with 12 bases lining up with TRBD1. The sequencing sample was made of PBMCs or T cells enriched from blood (not recorded which). The CDR3 protein is CASSRDRGPEKLFF. In DNA, the CDR3 is TGTGCCAGCAGCAGGGACAGGGGGCCTGAAAAACTGTTTTTT.